These T cell receptor beta chains were read from a single sample in a study of shared clonotypes between healthy human individuals. Sequenced by immunoSEQ multiplex PCR; TCRdb stores in-frame clones only, minus some. The sample lists around 700,000 clones, roughly 78% seen once, with around 1.8% in the top ten. What was sequenced was memory CD4+ T cells sorted from blood. These TCRs come from a woman in her 30s in good health. The CDR3 runs from the conserved cysteine through the conserved F or W. A D gene is named only where the DNA matches it firmly. Clone sizes are given selectively: once, few, many, or a class where the clone is expanded.

NA	TRBJ1-1	TRBV7-3	NA	TGTGCCAGCAGCTTAGGAATGGGTTCGCGAGCTTTCTTT	CASSLGMGSRAFF
NA	TRBJ1-2	TRBV2	NA	TGTGCCAGCAGGGCCCCAGGGAATGGCTACACCTTC	CASRAPGNGYTF
NA	TRBJ2-1	TRBV4-2	NA	TGTGCCAGCAGCACCTATATCAATGAGCAGTTCTTC	CASSTYINEQFF
NA	TRBJ2-3	TRBV7-2	NA	TGTGCCAGCAGTAGAACTCCGGGAACGCAGTATTTT	CASSRTPGTQYF
few	TRBJ2-5	TRBV5-3	NA	TGTGCCAGAAGCCCTACGGGGGAAGAGACCCAGTACTTC	CARSPTGEETQYF
NA	TRBJ2-5	TRBV2	NA	TGTGCCAGCGGGGAGTTTGGGCTACACCAAGAGACCCAGTACTTC	CASGEFGLHQETQYF
few	TRBJ1-1	TRBV29-1	NA	TGCAGCGTCGGGGTTGGGGGAAACACTGAAGCTTTCTTT	CSVGVGGNTEAFF
once	TRBJ2-7	TRBV28	TRBD2	TGTGCCAGCAGCCAACTAGCGGGAGCTTGGTACGAGCAGTACTTC	CASSQLAGAWYEQYF
NA	TRBJ2-1	TRBV5-3	NA	TGTGCCAGAAGCTTGACGGGACATCGAGATGAGCAGTTCTTC	CARSLTGHRDEQFF
NA	TRBJ2-3	TRBV6-5	NA	TGTGCCAGCAGGCGTACAGGGTTCACAGATACGCAGTATTTT	CASRRTGFTDTQYF
NA	TRBJ2-5	TRBV7-2	TRBD2	TGTGCCAGCAGCTTAGTGAGGGCGGGAGGAGGGACCCAGTACTTC	CASSLVRAGGGTQYF
NA	TRBJ2-6	TRBV11-1	NA	TGTGCCAGCATCCTCCGTGGGGGCGCCGGGGCCAACGTCCTGACTTTC	CASILRGGAGANVLTF
few	TRBJ2-1	TRBV20-1	NA	TGCAGTGCCGGAGATTACAATGAGCAGTTCTTC	CSAGDYNEQFF
once	TRBJ2-7	TRBV28	NA	TGTGCCAGCACGCAGGGCCTGCTCGAGCAGTACTTC	CASTQGLLEQYF
medium-sized	TRBJ2-6	TRBV28	TRBD1	TGTGCCAGCGTATCCAGGGGGCCTGGGGCCAACGTCCTGACTTTC	CASVSRGPGANVLTF
few	TRBJ2-1	TRBV7-9	NA	TGTGCCAGCAGCTTAGCACAGGGATCCTACAATGAGCAGTTCTTC	CASSLAQGSYNEQFF
few	TRBJ1-2	TRBV18	NA	TGTGCCAGCTCACCAGGTATCCCCTGGGGGTATGGCTACACCTTC	CASSPGIPWGYGYTF
NA	TRBJ2-1	TRBV29-1	TRBD2	TGCAGCGTTGATGACATAGCGGGAGGGCCTTTAAATGAGCAGTTCTTC	CSVDDIAGGPLNEQFF
few	TRBJ1-5	TRBV6-1	TRBD1	TGTGCCAGCACCAAAAGGGGACAGCTAGATCAGCCCCAGCATTTT	CASTKRGQLDQPQHF
NA	TRBJ2-1	TRBV11-3	TRBD2	TGTGCCAGCAGCGGGGCCCGGGGGGACTACAATGAGCAGTTCTTC	CASSGARGDYNEQFF
NA	TRBJ2-7	TRBV10-1	TRBD1	TGCGCCGGTACGAACGAGGACAGGGAAACCTACGAGCAGTACTTC	CAGTNEDRETYEQYF
NA	TRBJ1-2	TRBV18	NA	TGTGCCAGCTCACCACCAGCAGGGGATGGCTACACCTTC	CASSPPAGDGYTF
NA	TRBJ1-3	TRBV6-1	NA	TGTGCCAGTAGGGGGTTTATGAGCTCTGGAAACACCATATATTTT	CASRGFMSSGNTIYF
NA	TRBJ2-3	TRBV5-6	NA	TGTGCCAGCAGTGGGATCGTTGTTAGTGGGCTCGACACAGATACGCAGTATTTT	CASSGIVVSGLDTDTQYF
NA	TRBJ1-1	TRBV18	TRBD1	TGTGCCAGCTCACCTCACGACAGGGTTTCGGCTTTCTTT	CASSPHDRVSAFF
NA	TRBJ2-7	TRBV4-1	TRBD1	TGCGCCAGCAATCCGACAGGGGGGACCTACGAGCAGTACTTC	CASNPTGGTYEQYF
NA	TRBJ2-2	TRBV7-2	NA	TGTGCCAGCAGCTTAACGGGGTTCAGCGGGGAGCTGTTTTTT	CASSLTGFSGELFF
NA	TRBJ2-1	TRBV29-1	TRBD2	TGCAGCGCGGGGGATAGCGGGACGCCCAGCTCCTACAATGAGCAGTTCTTC	CSAGDSGTPSSYNEQFF